This TCR beta chain was documented in a study of shared clonotypes between healthy human individuals. About the research overall: Donors had three CD4 naive, three CD4 memory, two CD8 naive and one CD8 memory plate apiece. Study conclusions and caveats: What naive subsets generally showed was a larger estimated richness than memory subsets showed. Of the naive CD4 clonotypes, 4% to 5% were shared across several donors.

Method: immunoSEQ multiplex PCR; TCRdb's copy keeps in-frame clones and lacks some. Here the sample spans approximately 980,000 clones, more than 75% being singletons. Only Caucasian adults living in Nashville, Tennessee served as donors. On this clone itself: Its antigen remains unidentified.

Sequencing used memory CD4+ T cells sorted from blood. Subset reported: CD45RA-negative fraction. The receptor comes from a man aged 18-30 years in good health.

The CDR3, as DNA: TGCGCCAGCAGCCCGGTCCAACAGGGAAACGAGCAGTACTTC. Translated: CASSPVQQGNEQYF. The genes are TRBV5-1 and TRBJ2-7, with TRBD1 as a possible D gene (6 bases). There are 14 residues in the CDR3. The V gene lost 4 bases and the J gene lost 5 bases, with 16 bases spanning the gap. Germline CDR1 and CDR2: SGHRS and YFSETQ. The entire variable domain, with the rest obtained from reference TRBV5-1 and TRBJ2-7, is as follows: KAGVTQTPRYLIKTRGQQVTLSCSPISGHRSVSWYQQTPGQGLQFLFEYFSETQRNKGNFPGRFSGRQFSNSRSEMNVSTLELGDSALYLCASSPVQQGNEQYFGPGTRLTVT.